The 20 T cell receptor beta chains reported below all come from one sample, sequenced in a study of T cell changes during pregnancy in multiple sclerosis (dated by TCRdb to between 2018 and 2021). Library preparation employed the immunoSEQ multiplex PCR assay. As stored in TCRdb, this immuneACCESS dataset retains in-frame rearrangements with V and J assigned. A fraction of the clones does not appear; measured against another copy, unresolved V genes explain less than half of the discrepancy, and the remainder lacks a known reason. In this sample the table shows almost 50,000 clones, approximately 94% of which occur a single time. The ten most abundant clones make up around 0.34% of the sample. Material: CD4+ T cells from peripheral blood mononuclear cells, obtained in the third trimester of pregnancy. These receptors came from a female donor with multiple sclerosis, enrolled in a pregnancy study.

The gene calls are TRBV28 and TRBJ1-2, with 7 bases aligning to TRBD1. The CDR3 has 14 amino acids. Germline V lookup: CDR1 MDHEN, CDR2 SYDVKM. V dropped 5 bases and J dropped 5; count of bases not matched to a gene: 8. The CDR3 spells CASSGSGTAYGYTF. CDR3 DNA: TGTGCCAGCAGTGGCTCCGGGACAGCTTATGGCTACACCTTC.

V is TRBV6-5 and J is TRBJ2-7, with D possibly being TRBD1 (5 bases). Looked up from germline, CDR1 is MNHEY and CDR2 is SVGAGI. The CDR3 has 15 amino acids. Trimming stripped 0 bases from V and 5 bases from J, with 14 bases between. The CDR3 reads CASSYSQGRSNEQYF. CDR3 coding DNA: TGTGCCAGCAGTTACTCCCAGGGCCGGAGTAACGAGCAGTACTTC.

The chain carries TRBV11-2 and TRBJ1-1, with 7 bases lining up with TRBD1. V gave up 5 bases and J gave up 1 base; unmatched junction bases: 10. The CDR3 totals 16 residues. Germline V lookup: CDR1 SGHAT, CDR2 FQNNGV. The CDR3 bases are TGTGCCAGCAGCCAGGGGGGTCGAGGGGGGAACACTGAAGCTTTCTTT. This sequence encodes CASSQGGRGGNTEAFF.

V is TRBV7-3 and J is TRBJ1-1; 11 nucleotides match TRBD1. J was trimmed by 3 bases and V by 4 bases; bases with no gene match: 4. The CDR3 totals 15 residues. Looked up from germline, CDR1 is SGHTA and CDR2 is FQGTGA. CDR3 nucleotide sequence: TGTGCCAGCAGCTCCCCGGGACAGGGGGACACTGAAGCTTTCTTT. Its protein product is CASSSPGQGDTEAFF. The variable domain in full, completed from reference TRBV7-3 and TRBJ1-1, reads GAGVSQTPSNKVTEKGKYVELRCDPISGHTALYWYRQSLGQGPEFLIYFQGTGAADDSGLPNDRFFAVRPEGSVSTLKIQRTERGDSAVYLCASSSPGQGDTEAFFGQGTRLTVV.

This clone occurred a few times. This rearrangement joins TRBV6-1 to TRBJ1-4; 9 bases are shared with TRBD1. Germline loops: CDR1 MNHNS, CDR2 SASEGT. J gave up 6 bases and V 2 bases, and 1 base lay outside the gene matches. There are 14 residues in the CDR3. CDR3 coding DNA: TGTGCCAGCAGTGAAACAGGGGGCTATGAAAAACTGTTTTTT. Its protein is CASSETGGYEKLFF.

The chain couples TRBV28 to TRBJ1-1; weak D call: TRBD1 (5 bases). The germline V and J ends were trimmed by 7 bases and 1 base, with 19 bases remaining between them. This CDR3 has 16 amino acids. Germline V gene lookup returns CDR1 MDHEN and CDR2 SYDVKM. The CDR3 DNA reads TGTGCCAGCACTCCCCTGATTAGAAGGGGGAACACTGAAGCTTTCTTT. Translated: CASTPLIRRGNTEAFF.

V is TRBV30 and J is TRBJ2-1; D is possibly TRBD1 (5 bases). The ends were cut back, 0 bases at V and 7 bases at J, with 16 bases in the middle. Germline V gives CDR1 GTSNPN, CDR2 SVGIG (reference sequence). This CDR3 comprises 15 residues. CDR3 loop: CAWSVNRNLRNEQFF. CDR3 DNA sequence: TGTGCCTGGAGTGTGAACAGGAACCTTAGGAATGAGCAGTTCTTC.

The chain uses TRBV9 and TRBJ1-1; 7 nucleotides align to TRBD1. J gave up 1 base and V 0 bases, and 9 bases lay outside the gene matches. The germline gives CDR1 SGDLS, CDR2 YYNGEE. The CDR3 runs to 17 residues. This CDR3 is CASSVGPSRGENTEAFF. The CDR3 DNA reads TGTGCCAGCAGCGTAGGGCCATCCAGGGGGGAGAACACTGAAGCTTTCTTT.

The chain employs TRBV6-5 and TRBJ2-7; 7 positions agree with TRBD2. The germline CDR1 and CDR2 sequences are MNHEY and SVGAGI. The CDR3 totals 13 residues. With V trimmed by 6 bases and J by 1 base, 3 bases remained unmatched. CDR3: CASRREWSYEQYF. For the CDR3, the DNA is TGTGCCAGCAGGCGGGAGTGGTCCTACGAGCAGTACTTC.

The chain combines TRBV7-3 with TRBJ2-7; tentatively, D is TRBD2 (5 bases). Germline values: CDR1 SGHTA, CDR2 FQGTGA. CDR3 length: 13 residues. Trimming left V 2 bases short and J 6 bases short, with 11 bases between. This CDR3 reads CASSLAGVAEQYF. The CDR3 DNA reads TGTGCCAGCAGCTTAGCCGGGGTTGCCGAGCAGTACTTC.

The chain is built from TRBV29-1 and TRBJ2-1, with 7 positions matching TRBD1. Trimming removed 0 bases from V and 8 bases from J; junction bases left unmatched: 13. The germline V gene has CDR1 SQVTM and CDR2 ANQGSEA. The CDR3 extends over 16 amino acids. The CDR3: CSVEDRYRGVSDEQFF. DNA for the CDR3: TGCAGCGTTGAAGATCGGTACAGGGGTGTGTCGGATGAGCAGTTCTTC.

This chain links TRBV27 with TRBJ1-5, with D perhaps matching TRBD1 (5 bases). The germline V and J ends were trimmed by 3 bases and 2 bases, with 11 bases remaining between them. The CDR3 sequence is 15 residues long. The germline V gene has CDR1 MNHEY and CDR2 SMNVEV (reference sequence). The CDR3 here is CASSFQGRGNQPQHF. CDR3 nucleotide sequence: TGTGCCAGCAGTTTCCAGGGTAGAGGCAATCAGCCCCAGCATTTT.

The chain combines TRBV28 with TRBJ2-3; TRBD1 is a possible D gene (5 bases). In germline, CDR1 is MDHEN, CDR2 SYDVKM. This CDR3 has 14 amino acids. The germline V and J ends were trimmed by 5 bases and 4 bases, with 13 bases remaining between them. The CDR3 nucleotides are TGTGCCAGCAGTGACCTTAGGGGTCCAGATACGCAGTATTTT. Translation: CASSDLRGPDTQYF.

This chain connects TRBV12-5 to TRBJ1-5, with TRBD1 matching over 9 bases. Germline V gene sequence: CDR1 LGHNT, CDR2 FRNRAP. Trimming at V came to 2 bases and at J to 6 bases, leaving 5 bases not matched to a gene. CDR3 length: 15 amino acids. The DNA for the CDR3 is TGTGCTAGTGGTTTGCAACAGGGGGCGGGTCAGCCCCAGCATTTT. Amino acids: CASGLQQGAGQPQHF.

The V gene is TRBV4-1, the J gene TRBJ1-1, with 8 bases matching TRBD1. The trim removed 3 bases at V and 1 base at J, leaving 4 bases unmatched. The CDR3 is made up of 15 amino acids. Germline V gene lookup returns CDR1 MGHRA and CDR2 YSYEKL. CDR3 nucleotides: TGCGCCAGCAGCCACCCGGACAGGGAGAACACTGAAGCTTTCTTT. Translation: CASSHPDRENTEAFF.

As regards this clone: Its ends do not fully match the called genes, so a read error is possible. CDR3 in amino acids: CASSPRDRGPSVNF. The DNA of the CDR3 is TGTGCCAGTAGCCCGAGGGACAGGGGGCCGAGCGTGAACTTC. This chain connects TRBV19 to TRBJ1-2; 12 nucleotides match TRBD1. The CDR3 covers 14 residues. CDR1 is LNHDA, CDR2 SQIVND, per germline (reference sequence).

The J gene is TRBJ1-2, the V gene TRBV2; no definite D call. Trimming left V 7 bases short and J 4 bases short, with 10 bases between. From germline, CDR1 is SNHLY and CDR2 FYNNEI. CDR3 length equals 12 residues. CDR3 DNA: TGTGCCAGCACCCGCGGTCTCTATGGCTACACCTTC. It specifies CASTRGLYGYTF.

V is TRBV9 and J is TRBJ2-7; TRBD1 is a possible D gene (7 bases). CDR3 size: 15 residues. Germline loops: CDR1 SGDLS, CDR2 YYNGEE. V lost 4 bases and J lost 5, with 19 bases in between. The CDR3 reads CASSPTGRGVHEQYF. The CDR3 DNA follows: TGTGCCAGCAGCCCCACCGGCAGGGGGGTTCACGAGCAGTACTTC.

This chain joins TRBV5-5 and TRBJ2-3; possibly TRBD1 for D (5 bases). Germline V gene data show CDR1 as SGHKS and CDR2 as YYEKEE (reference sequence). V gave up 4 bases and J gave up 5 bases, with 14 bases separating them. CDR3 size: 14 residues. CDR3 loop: CASSIGVRLDTQYF. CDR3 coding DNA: TGTGCCAGCAGCATAGGGGTTCGACTAGATACGCAGTATTTT.

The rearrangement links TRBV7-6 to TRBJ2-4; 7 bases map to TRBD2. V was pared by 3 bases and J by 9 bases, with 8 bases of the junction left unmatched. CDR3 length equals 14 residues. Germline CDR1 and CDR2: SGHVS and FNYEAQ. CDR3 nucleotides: TGTGCCAGCAGCTTGGGGAGAGCGGGGCGCATTCAGTACTTC. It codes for CASSLGRAGRIQYF.